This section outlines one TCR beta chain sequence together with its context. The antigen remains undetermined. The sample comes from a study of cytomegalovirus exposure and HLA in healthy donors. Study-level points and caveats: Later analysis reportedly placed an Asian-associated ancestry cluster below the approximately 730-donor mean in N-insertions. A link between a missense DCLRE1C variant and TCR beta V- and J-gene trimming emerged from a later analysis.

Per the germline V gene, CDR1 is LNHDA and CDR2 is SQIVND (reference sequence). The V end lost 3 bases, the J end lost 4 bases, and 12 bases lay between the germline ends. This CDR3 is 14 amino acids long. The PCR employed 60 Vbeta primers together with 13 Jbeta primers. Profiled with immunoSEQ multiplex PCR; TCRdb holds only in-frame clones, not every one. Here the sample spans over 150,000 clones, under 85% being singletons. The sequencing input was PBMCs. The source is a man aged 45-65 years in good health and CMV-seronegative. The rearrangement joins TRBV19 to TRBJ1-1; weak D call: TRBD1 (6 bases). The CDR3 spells CASSIPTGGTEAFF. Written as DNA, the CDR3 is TGTGCCAGTAGTATCCCGACAGGAGGCACTGAAGCTTTCTTT.